This T cell receptor beta chain was retrieved from a study of shared clonotypes between healthy human individuals (dated by TCRdb to the early 2020s). Regarding the study in general: The cohort included a few men and two women between 18 and 49 years of age. Between about 0.9 and 10 billion PBMCs per donor were obtained by leukapheresis. For each donor, CD4 naive and CD4 memory were each given three plates, CD8 naive was given two plates, and CD8 memory was given one plate. The study deeply sequenced blood TCR repertoires of five healthy adults to estimate repertoire size and the extent of clonotype sharing between individuals. Different laboratories and diverse techniques were used to prepare libraries and sequence TCR repertoires, to increase sequencing depth and limit assay-specific biases. What the study reported, not specific to this receptor: Only blood was sampled, and tissue TCR repertoires likely differ from those in blood. When several donors were compared, the shared fraction of clonotypes was about 5% for naive CD4, 3.5% for naive CD8, roughly 2.5% for memory CD4, and 0.3% to 0.5% for memory CD8. Compared with non-shared clonotypes, the clonotypes found in all four sorted-subset donors had higher generation probabilities. Incomplete sequencing was indicated by rarefaction of sorted-subset datasets, despite the large sequencing depth. Because the study included a small number of donors, the genetic and exposure-history diversity represented was limited. Pairwise subsampling led to the expectation that sequencing depth would affect the degree of clonotype sharing among donors. Estimated clonotype richness was generally larger for naive than for memory subsets.

Deletion took 2 bases off V and 2 bases off J, with a span of 15 bases between the germline ends. Including cysteine and phenylalanine, the CDR3 has 16 amino acids. Just the 48-base CDR3 DNA is kept, in frame starting at base 1. According to the germline V gene, CDR1 reads LGHNA and CDR2 reads YNFKEQ. Using the deep immunoSEQ assay, TCR CDR3 regions were amplified from genomic DNA by multiplex PCR. Extracted genomic DNA from each cell subset was spread evenly across all wells of several immunoSEQ 96-well plates, with each plate serving as a replicate. Each replicate PCR for sorted subsets received about 0.2 ug genomic DNA, equal to 28,000 or so T cell genomes. The purified libraries were quantified using a Qubit 3.0 fluorometer, sized with a Bioanalyzer 2100, and then quantified again using the KAPA Library Quantification kit. Each immunoSEQ 96-well plate was sequenced on its own single-read 150-cycle Illumina NextSeq 550 flow cell. Processing in the source paper ran as follows. Because the immunoSEQ output held only junctional sequences and lacked quality scores, the filtering could not match the filtering applied to full-length reads. Sequences were annotated with PyIR, a Python wrapper for IgBLAST v1.9, and V/J genes and CDR3 were assigned using IMGT germline references. Any read was removed if the V/J assignment was weak (E-value above 1e-6), the CDR3 was missing, or the read contained stop codons, out-of-frame junctions, or ambiguous translated residues. V3J clonotypes were defined as sequences sharing an identical inferred V gene, J gene, and CDR3 amino acid sequence. To compute the percentage overlap between repertoires, the number of shared unique clonotypes was divided by the size of the smaller repertoire. Repertoire richness was assessed with RTK rarefaction, the Chao1 estimator, and Recon v2.1 estimates of unobserved clonotypes. Generation probabilities for all TCRbeta clonotypes obtained by the gDNA method from a few donors were computed using OLGA. TCRdb obtained this table from immuneACCESS and retained in-frame rearrangements with V and J assigned. These tables miss some clones; where compared with another copy, unresolved V genes account for less than half of the shortfall, and the remainder is unexplained. V and J calls and clone size are copied from that table; D and trimming were computed from the DNA. The sample contains around 720,000 clones, around 73% of them found a single time. Around 2% of the sample lies in the top ten.

Healthy HIV-negative adults with no recently reported acute infections or vaccinations were included as donors. Every donor was a Caucasian adult residing in Nashville, Tennessee, USA. CD4+ T cells were enriched by magnetic negative selection; naive cells were then positively selected on CD45RA, and the negative fraction formed the memory subset. After blood collection by leukapheresis, PBMCs were isolated using Ficoll-Histopaque density gradient centrifugation and then cryopreserved in the vapor phase of liquid nitrogen. Analytical flow cytometry was used to check the purity and quantity of every magnetically sorted T cell population. Each sorted fraction had its genomic DNA isolated and then quantified by UV absorbance on a Nanodrop 2000c. Details on this clone: It lacks a known antigen. No much larger clonotype is one base removed from it; base qualities were not supplied.

The TCR sequence derives from a woman aged 30 to 39 in good health. The chain is encoded by TRBV4-2 joined to TRBJ2-5, with TRBD1 tentatively as D gene (7 bases match). The sequencing sample was made of memory CD4+ T cells sorted from blood. The sample's cell subset or site, from its label and the paper: CD45RA-negative fraction. The CDR3 amino acid sequence is: CASSQFQGGLQETQYF. The DNA reads as follows: TGTGCCAGCAGCCAATTTCAGGGGGGCCTTCAAGAGACCCAGTACTTC.